This entry is about one T cell receptor beta chain. The V gene end was trimmed by 3 bases and the J gene end by 4 bases; junction bases not matched to a gene: 5. The CDR3 has 17 residues. Looked up from germline, CDR1 is SGHRS and CDR2 is YFSETQ. As handled by the study authors: Amplification with reference gene primers provided the estimates of nucleated cell counts. Sequencing was performed with immunoSEQ multiplex PCR; in TCRdb, only in-frame clones are kept and a portion is missing. V and J calls plus clone size are reproduced from that table; the DNA served to infer D and trimming. In the table there are around 70,000 clones, more than 80% of which are singletons. This sample is drawn from a study of blood T cell repertoires in COVID-19. For the study at large: Whether acute or convalescent, the COVID-19 samples came from the United States, Italy and Spain.

Sequencing was carried out using peripheral blood. V usage is TRBV5-1 and J usage is TRBJ2-2; 14 positions match TRBD2. This receptor was obtained from an elderly woman with active or convalescent COVID-19. The CDR3 DNA is TGCGCCAGCAGCTCCTGGACTAGCGGGAGGTCCACCGGGGAGCTGTTTTTT. Its translation is CASSSWTSGRSTGELFF.